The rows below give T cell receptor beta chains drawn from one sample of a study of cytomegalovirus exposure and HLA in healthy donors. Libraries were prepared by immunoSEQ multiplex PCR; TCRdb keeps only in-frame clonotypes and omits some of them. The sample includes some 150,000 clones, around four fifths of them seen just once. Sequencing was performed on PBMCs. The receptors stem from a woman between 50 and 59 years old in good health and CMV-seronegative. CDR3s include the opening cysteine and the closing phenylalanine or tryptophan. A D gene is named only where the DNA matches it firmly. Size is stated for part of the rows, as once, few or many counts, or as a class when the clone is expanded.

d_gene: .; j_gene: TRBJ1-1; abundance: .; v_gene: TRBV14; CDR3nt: TGTGCCAGCAGCCAGGTCTCCAGGGGTGGGGCTTTCTTT; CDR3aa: CASSQVSRGGAFF
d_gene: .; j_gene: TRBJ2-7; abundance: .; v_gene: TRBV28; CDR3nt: TGTGCCAGCAGCCCCAAATACGAGCAGTACTTC; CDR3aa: CASSPKYEQYF
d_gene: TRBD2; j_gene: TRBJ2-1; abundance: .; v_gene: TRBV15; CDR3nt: TGTGCCACCAGCAGAGATCTCGTAGCGGGGGGGTCCTACAATGAGCAGTTCTTC; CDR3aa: CATSRDLVAGGSYNEQFF
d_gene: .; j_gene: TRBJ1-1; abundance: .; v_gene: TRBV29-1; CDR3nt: TGCAGCGTTGGGGGACTTCGTTGGAACACTGAAGCTTTCTTT; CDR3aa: CSVGGLRWNTEAFF
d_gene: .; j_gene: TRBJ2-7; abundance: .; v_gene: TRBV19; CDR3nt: TGTGCCAGTAGCTCGGGGTCAACGTACGAGCAGTACTTC; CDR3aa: CASSSGSTYEQYF
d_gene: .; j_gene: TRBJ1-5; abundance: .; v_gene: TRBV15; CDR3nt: TGTGCCACCAGCAGAGATCCAGGGTATAGCAATCAGCCCCAGCATTTT; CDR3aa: CATSRDPGYSNQPQHF
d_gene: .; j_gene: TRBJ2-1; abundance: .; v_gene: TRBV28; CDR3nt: TGTGCCAGCTCTAATCGCAATGAGCAGTTCTTC; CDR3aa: CASSNRNEQFF
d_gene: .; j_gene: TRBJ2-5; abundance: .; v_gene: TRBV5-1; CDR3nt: TGCGCCAGCAGCTTTGGCAGCCAAGAGACCCAGTACTTC; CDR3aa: CASSFGSQETQYF
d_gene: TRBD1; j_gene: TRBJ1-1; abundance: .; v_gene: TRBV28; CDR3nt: TGTGCCAGCAGCTGGGCAGGGGGACTGGGTAGATCTGAAGCTTTCTTT; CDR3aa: CASSWAGGLGRSEAFF
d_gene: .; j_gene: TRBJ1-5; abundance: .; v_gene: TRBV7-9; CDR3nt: TGTGCCAGCAGCCCCTTGGGGGAGGAACGGAGGCCCCAGCATTTT; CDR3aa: CASSPLGEERRPQHF
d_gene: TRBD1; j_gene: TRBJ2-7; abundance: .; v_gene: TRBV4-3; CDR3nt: TGCGCCAGCAGCCAAGATTTTGGGACAGGGAGCGAGCAGTACTTC; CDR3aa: CASSQDFGTGSEQYF
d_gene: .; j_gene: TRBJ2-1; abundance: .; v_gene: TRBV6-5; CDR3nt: TGTGCCAGCAGTTACAGTGGCAGTCTCTCCTACAATGAGCAGTTCTTC; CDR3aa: CASSYSGSLSYNEQFF
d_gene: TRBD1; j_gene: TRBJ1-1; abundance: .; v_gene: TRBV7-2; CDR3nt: TGTGCCAGCAACCGGGACAGGAACACTGAAGCTTTCTTT; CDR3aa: CASNRDRNTEAFF
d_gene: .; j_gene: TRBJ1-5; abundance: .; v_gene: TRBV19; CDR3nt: TGTGCCAGTAGTTTTACGAGGGATCAGCCCCAGCATTTT; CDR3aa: CASSFTRDQPQHF
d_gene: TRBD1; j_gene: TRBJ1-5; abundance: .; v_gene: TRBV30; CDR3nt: TGTGCCTGGAGTGTATCAGGGGGCGAGCCCCAGCATTTT; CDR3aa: CAWSVSGGEPQHF
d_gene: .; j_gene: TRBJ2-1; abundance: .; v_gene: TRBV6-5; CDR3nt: TGTGCCAGCAAAACCCCAGGAGGAAATGAGCAGTTCTTC; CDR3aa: CASKTPGGNEQFF
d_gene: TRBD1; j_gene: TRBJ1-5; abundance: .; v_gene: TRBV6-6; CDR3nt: TGTGCCAGCAGACCCTTAGACAGGGGGCTCAATCAGCCCCAGCATTTT; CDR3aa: CASRPLDRGLNQPQHF
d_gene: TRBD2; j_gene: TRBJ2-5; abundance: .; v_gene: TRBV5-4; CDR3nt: TGTGCCAGCAGCTTGGGTGGCGGGAGGGCCGATATTGAGACCCAGTACTTC; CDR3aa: CASSLGGGRADIETQYF
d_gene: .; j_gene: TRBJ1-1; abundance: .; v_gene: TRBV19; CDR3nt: TGTGCCAGTAGTATTTATTCCGGGGAGAACACTGAAGCTTTCTTT; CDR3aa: CASSIYSGENTEAFF
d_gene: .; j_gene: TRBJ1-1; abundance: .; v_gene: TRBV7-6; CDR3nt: TGTGCCAGCAGCTTTGGGCAGGGGAACACTGAAGCTTTCTTT; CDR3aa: CASSFGQGNTEAFF
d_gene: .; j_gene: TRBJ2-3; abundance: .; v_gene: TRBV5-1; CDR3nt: TGCGCCAGCAGCTTGGTAGGGGAAGCCGAGTATTTT; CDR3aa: CASSLVGEAEYF
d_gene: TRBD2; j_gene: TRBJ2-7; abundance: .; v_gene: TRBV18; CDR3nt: TGTGCCAGCTCACCCCCCGGGACTAGCGGGAGTTGGGAGCAGTACTTC; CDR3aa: CASSPPGTSGSWEQYF
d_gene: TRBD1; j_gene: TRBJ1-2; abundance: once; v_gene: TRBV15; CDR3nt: TGTGCCACCAGCAGGACCTCAGGGGGCGAAGACGGATTCTTGGTCGGAAGCTTC; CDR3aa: CATSRTSGGEDGFLVGSF
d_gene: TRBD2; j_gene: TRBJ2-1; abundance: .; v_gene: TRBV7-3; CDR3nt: TGTGCCAGCAGCTTAGGGGGACTAGGGGTAAATGAGCAGTTCTTC; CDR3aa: CASSLGGLGVNEQFF
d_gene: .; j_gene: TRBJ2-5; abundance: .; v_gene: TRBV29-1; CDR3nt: TGCAGCGTTGCGTCGACAGCTATCCCGACCCAGTACTTC; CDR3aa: CSVASTAIPTQYF
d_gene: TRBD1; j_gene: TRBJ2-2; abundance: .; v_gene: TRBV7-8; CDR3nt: TGTGCCAGCAGCACGCACAGGGGCGGGGAGCTGTTTTTT; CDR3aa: CASSTHRGGELFF
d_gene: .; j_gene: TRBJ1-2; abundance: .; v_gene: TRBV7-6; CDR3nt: TGTGCCAGCAGCTTAGTGTCAGGGGCCGCTAACTATGGCTACACCTTC; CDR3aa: CASSLVSGAANYGYTF
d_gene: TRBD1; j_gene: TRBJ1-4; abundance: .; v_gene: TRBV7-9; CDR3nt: TGTGCCAGCAGCGAGGGGGCCACTAATGAAAAACTGTTTTTT; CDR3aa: CASSEGATNEKLFF
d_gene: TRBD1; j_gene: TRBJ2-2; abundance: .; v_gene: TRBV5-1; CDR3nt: TGCGCCAGCAGCAAAAACGGACAGGGAGAACCCGCGAACACCGGGGAGCTGTTTTTT; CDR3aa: CASSKNGQGEPANTGELFF
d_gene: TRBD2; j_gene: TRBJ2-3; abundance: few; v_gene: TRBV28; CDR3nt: TGTGCCAGCAGCCGCGGCTCTAGCGGGAGTTACGATACGCAGTATTTT; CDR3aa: CASSRGSSGSYDTQYF
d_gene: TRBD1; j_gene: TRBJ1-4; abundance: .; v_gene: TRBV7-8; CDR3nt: TGTGCCAGCAGCCCAATATCGTCGGGACAGGCGGTTCGTAATGAAAAACTGTTTTTT; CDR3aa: CASSPISSGQAVRNEKLFF
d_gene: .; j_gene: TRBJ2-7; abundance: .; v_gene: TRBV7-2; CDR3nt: TGTGCCAGCAGCTTAGGCCGCGGGGCCTACGAGCAGTACTTC; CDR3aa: CASSLGRGAYEQYF
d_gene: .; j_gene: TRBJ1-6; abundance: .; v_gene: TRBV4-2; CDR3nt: TGTGCCAGCAGCCCGAGTGAAAGCTCCTATAATTCACCCCTCCACTTT; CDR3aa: CASSPSESSYNSPLHF
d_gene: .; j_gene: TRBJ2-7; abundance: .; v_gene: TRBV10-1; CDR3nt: TGCGCCAGCAGTCTCACAGATCGCTGGGAGCAGTACTTC; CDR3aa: CASSLTDRWEQYF
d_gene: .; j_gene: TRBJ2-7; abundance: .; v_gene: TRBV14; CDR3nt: TGTGCCAGCAGCCAAGGACAGTCCTACGAGCAGTACTTC; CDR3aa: CASSQGQSYEQYF
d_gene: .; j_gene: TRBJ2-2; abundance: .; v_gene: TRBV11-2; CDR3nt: TGTGCCAGCAGCCAAAGTGCAGCCGGGGTCACCGGGGAGCTGTTTTTT; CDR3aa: CASSQSAAGVTGELFF
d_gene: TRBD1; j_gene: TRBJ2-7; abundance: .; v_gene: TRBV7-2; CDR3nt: TGTGCCAGCAGCCCCGGGACAGAATACTACGAGCAGTACTTC; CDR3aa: CASSPGTEYYEQYF
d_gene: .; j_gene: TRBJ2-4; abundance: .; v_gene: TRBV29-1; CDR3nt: TGCAGCGTTGAAGATAGGGGGGGCCCCGTCCACATTCAGTACTTC; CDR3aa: CSVEDRGGPVHIQYF
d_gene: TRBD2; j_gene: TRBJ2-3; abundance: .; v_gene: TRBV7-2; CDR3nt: TGTGCCAGCAGCTTATTAGGCGGGAGTACAGATACGCAGTATTTT; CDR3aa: CASSLLGGSTDTQYF
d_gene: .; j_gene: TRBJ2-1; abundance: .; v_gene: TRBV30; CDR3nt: TGTGCCTGGGCTTTAATTGACAGGTTTAACGATGAGCAGTTCTTC; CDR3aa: CAWALIDRFNDEQFF
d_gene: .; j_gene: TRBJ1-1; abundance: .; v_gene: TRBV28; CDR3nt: TGTGCCAGCAGTTTATTACGGCGGATGAACACTGAAGCTTTCTTT; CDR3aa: CASSLLRRMNTEAFF
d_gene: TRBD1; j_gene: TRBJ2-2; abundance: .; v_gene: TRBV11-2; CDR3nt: TGTGCCAGCAGCACCCCGGGACAGGGGAACACCGGGGAGCTGTTTTTT; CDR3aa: CASSTPGQGNTGELFF
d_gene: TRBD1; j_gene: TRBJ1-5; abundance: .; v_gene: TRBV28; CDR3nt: TGTGCCAGCAGTCCCTCAGACAGGGTTTATCAGCCCCAGCATTTT; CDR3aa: CASSPSDRVYQPQHF
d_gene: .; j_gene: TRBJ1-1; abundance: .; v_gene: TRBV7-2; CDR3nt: TGTGCCAGCAGCTTCCATCCGGGACACCTTTCTAGAGCGAACACTGAAGCTTTCTTT; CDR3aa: CASSFHPGHLSRANTEAFF
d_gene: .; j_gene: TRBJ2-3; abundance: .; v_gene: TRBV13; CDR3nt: TGTGCCAGCAGCTCTCGCCGAGGAGGCCCCACAGATACGCAGTATTTT; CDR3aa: CASSSRRGGPTDTQYF
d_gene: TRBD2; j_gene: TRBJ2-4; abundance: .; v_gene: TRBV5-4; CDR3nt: TGTGCCAGCAGCTCCGGGACTAGGGCAGCCAAAAACATTCAGTACTTC; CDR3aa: CASSSGTRAAKNIQYF
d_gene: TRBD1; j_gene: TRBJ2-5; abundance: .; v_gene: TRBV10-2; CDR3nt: TGCGCCAGCAAAATAGGGACAGGCCCCTGGGAGACCCAGTACTTC; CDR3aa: CASKIGTGPWETQYF
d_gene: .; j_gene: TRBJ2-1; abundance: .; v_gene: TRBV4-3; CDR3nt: TGCGCCAGCAGCCAACTTTTCAATGAGCAGTTCTTC; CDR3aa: CASSQLFNEQFF
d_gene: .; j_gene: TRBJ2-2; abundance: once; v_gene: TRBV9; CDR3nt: TGTGCCAGCAGCACCGACAGAAACACCGGGGAGCTGTTTTTT; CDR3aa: CASSTDRNTGELFF
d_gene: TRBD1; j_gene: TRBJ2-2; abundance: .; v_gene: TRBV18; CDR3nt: TGTGCCAGCTCACCTACCACGCGACAGGGCCGGGAGCTGTTTTTT; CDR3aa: CASSPTTRQGRELFF
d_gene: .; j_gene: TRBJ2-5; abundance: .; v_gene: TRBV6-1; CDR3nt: TGTGCCAGCAGGGCCAGGGGATCTGGAGAGACCCAGTACTTC; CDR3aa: CASRARGSGETQYF
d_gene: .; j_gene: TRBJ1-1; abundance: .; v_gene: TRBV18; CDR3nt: TGTGCCAGCTCACCACGAGGCGGGAACACTGAAGCTTTCTTT; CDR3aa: CASSPRGGNTEAFF